This T cell receptor beta chain came from a study of technical replicates of blood from several donors. Only in-frame clones appear in the TCRdb table, and some are missing; sequencing was by immunoSEQ multiplex PCR. This table holds around 50,000 clones, roughly 95% found once. CDR1 and CDR2 (germline): SGHTA, FQGTGA. V lost 5 bases to trimming and J lost 3 bases, with 16 bases between them. The CDR3 runs to 15 residues. Sequenced sample: T cells isolated from PBMCs. The receptor was derived from a human donor in good health. The V call is TRBV7-3, the J call TRBJ1-2, with D possibly being TRBD1 (5 bases). CDR3 residues: CASSLYAGDYYGYTF. CDR3 sequence (DNA): TGTGCCAGCAGCCTATATGCCGGGGACTACTATGGCTACACCTTC.